The clone carrying this T cell receptor (beta chain) was seen many times. Its matching antigen is unknown. This entry comes from a study of CD8 T cells in ankylosing spondylitis. Points from the study as a whole: Clones linked with disease were CD8+ and fairly uncommon in the peripheral blood. One TCR beta motif, made up of eight or nine highly homologous variants, appeared characteristic of ankylosing spondylitis blood.

The TCR beta libraries were generated through quantitative 5'-RACE incorporating molecular barcodes. TCRdb ran MiXCR on the 5' RACE reads and lists one entry per CDR3 protein. Of about 130,000 distinct CDR3 sequences in the sample, 7% were seen once. Trimming pared 8 bases from V and 4 bases from J, leaving 15 bases between. This CDR3 contains 14 residues. Germline assignment: CDR1 SEHNR and CDR2 FQNEAQ (reference sequence). This sequence was found in a male donor with ankylosing spondylitis or in good health (not recorded which). V is TRBV7-9 and J is TRBJ2-1; weak D call: TRBD2 (5 bases). Sequenced: blood, either unsorted or a sorted T cell fraction (not recorded which). In DNA form, the CDR3 reads TGTGCCAGCCGTCACGGGGAGCCTTACAATGAGCAGTTCTTC. Translated, it gives CASRHGEPYNEQFF.